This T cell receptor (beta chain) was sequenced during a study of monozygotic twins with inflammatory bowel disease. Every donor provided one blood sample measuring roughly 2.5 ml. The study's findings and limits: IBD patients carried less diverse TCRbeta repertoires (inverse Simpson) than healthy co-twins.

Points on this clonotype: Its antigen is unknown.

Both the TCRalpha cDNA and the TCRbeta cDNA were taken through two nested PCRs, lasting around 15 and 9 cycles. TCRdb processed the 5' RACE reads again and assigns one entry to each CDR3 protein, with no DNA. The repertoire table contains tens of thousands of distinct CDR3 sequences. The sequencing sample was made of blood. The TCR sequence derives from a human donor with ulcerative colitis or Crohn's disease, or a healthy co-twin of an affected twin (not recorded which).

The CDR3 loop reads CSALKGDTEAFF. The chain carries TRBV20-1 and TRBJ1-1; as DNA is missing, the TRBD1 call by TCRdb cannot be tested. From germline, CDR1 is DFQATT and CDR2 SNEGSKA (reference sequence). This CDR3 comprises 12 residues.